These 26 T cell receptor beta chains originate from one sample sequenced in a study of T cell clonality in common variable immunodeficiency. Study-wide points: Fewer deletions and N-nucleotide insertions were reportedly seen in common variable immunodeficiency TCR beta sequences.

These receptors have no known antigen. Clones were sequenced by immunoSEQ multiplex PCR, and TCRdb holds only the in-frame ones, with some missing. This sample comprises tens of thousands of clones, none seen once only. Sequenced material: peripheral blood mononuclear cells. These receptor sequences come from a human donor with common variable immunodeficiency.

This clone was detected many times. The CDR3 end is not reached by the read, which stops 3 residues before it; the germline J gene fills it in. The sample holds other DNA sequences that translate to the same CDR3. This chain links TRBV19 with TRBJ1-4; 11 bases match TRBD1. The V gene's germline CDR1 is LNHDA and CDR2 SQIVND (reference sequence). The CDR3 consists of 14 residues. J was trimmed by 7 bases and V by 10 bases; bases with no gene match: 8. The CDR3 protein is CATRTGGESEKLFF. The covered CDR3 bases are TGTGCCACCCGGACAGGGGGCGAATCTGAAAAA.

Comments on this clone: The read stops 3 residues short of the end of the CDR3; the missing end is completed from the germline J gene. This chain uses TRBV18 with TRBJ1-3, with D possibly being TRBD1 (5 bases). The CDR3 totals 14 residues. The V end was cut by 3 bases, the J end by 9 bases, with 15 bases between. Germline values: CDR1 KGHSH, CDR2 LQKENI. Incomplete CDR3 DNA: TGTGCCAGCTCACCGACCGGGACTCCGACCACC. This encodes CASSPTGTPTT. The whole CDR3 sequence is CASSPTGTPTTIYF.

Points on this clone: Coverage ceases 3 residues before the CDR3 finishes, and the germline J gene fills in the end. The chain uses TRBV2 and TRBJ1-5, with 9 bases lining up with TRBD1. The CDR3 is 14 amino acids. The ends lost 6 bases at V and 6 bases at J; junction bases unmatched: 6. From germline, CDR1 is SNHLY and CDR2 FYNNEI. The part of the CDR3 DNA that was read is TGTGCCAGCAGGGGACAGGGAGGTGGTCAGCCC. Encoded protein: CASRGQGGGQP. The full CDR3 protein reads CASRGQGGGQPQHF.

This clone was picked up a small number of times. The read comes to an end 3 residues before the CDR3 does, leaving the germline J gene to fill in the end. This chain joins TRBV13 and TRBJ2-7, with D maybe TRBD1 (5 bases). Germline CDR1 PRHDT, CDR2 FYEKMQ (reference sequence). The CDR3 runs 14 residues. V lost 6 bases and J lost 5, with 17 bases in between. This chain's CDR3 is CASRRQTHIDEQYF. CDR3 DNA (partial): TGTGCCAGCAGGAGACAGACCCATATCGACGAG.

Turning to this clone: The sequence runs out 3 residues before the end of the CDR3; the remainder is reconstructed from the germline J gene. J is TRBJ1-1 and V is TRBV18; TRBD1 aligns across 10 bases. CDR1 and CDR2 from the germline V gene are KGHSH and LQKENI. The CDR3 runs to 17 residues. Trimming took 1 base from V and 1 from J; bases not matched to a gene: 6. CDR3 DNA, as far as it was read: TGTGCCAGCTCACCACTGCGACAGGGGGCCTCGAACACTGAA. Translated, it gives CASSPLRQGASNTE. The CDR3, in full, reads CASSPLRQGASNTEAFF.

The sample holds many counts of this clone. The read ends 3 residues before the CDR3 terminus; that terminus is restored from the germline J gene. The rearrangement joins TRBV20-1 to TRBJ1-2; D gene ambiguous. V lost 1 base to trimming and J lost 4 bases, with 13 bases between them. Germline lookup yields CDR1 DFQATT and CDR2 SNEGSKA (reference sequence). This CDR3 spans 14 amino acids. The CDR3 loop is CSARVTQASYGYTF. CDR3 bases read: TGCAGTGCTAGAGTTACCCAGGCGTCCTATGGC.

This clone occurred a few times. The CDR3 goes on 3 residues after the read ends, and that part is filled in from the germline J gene. The chain carries TRBV7-6 and TRBJ2-1, with 8 bases that match TRBD2. The length of the CDR3 is 15 residues. The V gene end was trimmed by 5 bases and the J gene end by 7 bases; junction bases not matched to a gene: 10. CDR1 is SGHVS and CDR2 is FNYEAQ in the germline V gene. The sequenced CDR3 bases are TGTGCCAGCAGCGACGGGGCAGCGGGAGAGAATGAG. Protein: CASSDGAAGENE. The whole CDR3 sequence reads CASSDGAAGENEQFF.

This clone is medium-sized. The CDR3 is cut off 3 residues early in the read; its end comes from the germline J gene. The V and J genes are TRBV4-1 and TRBJ2-2; no firm D call. Germline-derived CDR1 and CDR2 are MGHRA and YSYEKL. V lost 0 bases to trimming and J lost 0 bases, with 8 bases between them. The CDR3 spans 16 residues. CDR3 region: CASSQDPKPNTGELFF. The sequenced CDR3 bases are TGCGCCAGCAGCCAAGATCCCAAGCCGAACACCGGGGAG.

This clone appeared many times. The sequenced fragment ends 3 residues before the CDR3 boundary, so the rest is inferred from the germline J gene. This sequence joins TRBV7-9 and TRBJ2-7; D not certain. The CDR3 spans 14 residues. CDR1 and CDR2 from the germline V gene are SEHNR and FQNEAQ (reference sequence). V was trimmed by 0 bases and J by 4 bases, leaving 10 bases between them. The sequenced CDR3 bases are TGTGCCAGCAGCTTAGCGCATACTGCTTACGAG. Its translation: CASSLAHTAYE. The full-length CDR3 reads as CASSLAHTAYEQYF.

Comments on this clone: The missing CDR3 end, 3 residues past where the read stops, is filled in from the germline J gene. J is TRBJ2-7 and V is TRBV2; possibly TRBD1 for D (5 bases). The CDR3 has 14 amino acids. Trimming cost V 7 bases and J 3 bases, with 16 bases left between them. Germline loops: CDR1 SNHLY, CDR2 FYNNEI. CDR3 amino acids: CASTSLTEVYEQYF. The DNA read from the CDR3 is TGTGCCAGCACTTCTTTGACAGAAGTCTACGAG. Based on the CDR3 plus reference TRBV2 and TRBJ2-7, the full variable domain is EPEVTQTPSHQVTQMGQEVILRCVPISNHLYFYWYRQILGQKVEFLVSFYNNEISEKSEIFDDQFSVERPDGSNFTLKIRSTKLEDSAMYFCASTSLTEVYEQYFGPGTRLTVT.

On this clone itself: The sequence runs out 3 residues before the end of the CDR3; the remainder is reconstructed from the germline J gene. The V gene is TRBV19, the J gene TRBJ2-1, with D maybe TRBD2 (6 bases). The germline CDR1 and CDR2 sequences are LNHDA and SQIVND (reference sequence). V lost 7 bases, J lost 5 bases, and 18 bases lay in between. This CDR3 contains 15 residues. CDR3 DNA (partial): TGTGCCAGTAATCATGGTAGCGGCGGGCACAATGAG. It translates to CASNHGSGGHNE. The whole CDR3 is CASNHGSGGHNEQFF.

This clone was recorded at least ten times. The read halts 3 residues ahead of the CDR3 end, with the missing end drawn from the germline J gene. The chain combines TRBV7-3 with TRBJ2-3; 9 nucleotides match TRBD1. V was pared by 4 bases and J by 6 bases, with 5 bases of the junction left unmatched. This CDR3 is built from 14 residues. CDR1 is SGHTA, CDR2 FQGTGA, per germline. CDR3 DNA, as far as it was read: TGTGCCAGCAGCTCAAACAGGGGGCTTGATACG. Residues: CASSSNRGLDT. The whole CDR3 region reads CASSSNRGLDTQYF.

Regarding this clone: The CDR3 extends 3 residues past the end of the read, so its final part is completed from the germline J gene. V gene TRBV19 combines with J gene TRBJ1-5, with 9 bases matching TRBD1. This CDR3 has 15 amino acids. The junction had 5 bases not matched to a gene; V was cut back by 5 bases and J by 3 bases. Germline V gives CDR1 LNHDA, CDR2 SQIVND (reference sequence). CDR3 DNA (partial): TGTGCCAGTAGTGTGGACAGGGGCGTCAATCAGCCC. Translation: CASSVDRGVNQP. The full CDR3 reads CASSVDRGVNQPQHF.

The sample holds many counts of this clone. The CDR3 end falls 3 residues outside the read, so it is completed with the germline J gene. The chain links TRBV2 to TRBJ2-7; the match to TRBD2 covers 12 bases. The CDR3 loop spans 15 amino acids. Germline lookup yields CDR1 SNHLY and CDR2 FYNNEI. V shed 6 bases and J 0 bases; nucleotides not matched to a gene: 3. CDR3 amino acids: CASRPTSGSSYEQYF. The CDR3 DNA, read in part, is TGTGCCAGCAGACCGACTAGCGGGAGCTCCTACGAG.

In the case of this clone: The read terminates 3 residues ahead of where the CDR3 ends, so the germline J gene completes it. This chain connects TRBV7-3 to TRBJ2-2; 7 nucleotides line up with TRBD1. Trimming took 8 bases from V and 6 from J; bases not matched to a gene: 9. CDR3 length: 14 amino acids. Per the germline V gene, CDR1 is SGHTA and CDR2 is FQGTGA. Incomplete CDR3 DNA: TGTGCCAGCGGTCAGACAGGGAAGGCCGGGGAG. Amino acids: CASGQTGKAGE. The whole CDR3 is CASGQTGKAGELFF.

As for this clone: The observed sequence ends 3 residues before the CDR3 terminus, with the missing tail filled in from the germline J gene. The sample has other DNA sequences that encode this CDR3 too. The chain uses TRBV7-9 and TRBJ2-5; D tentatively fits TRBD1 or TRBD2 (5 bases each). Germline V gene data show CDR1 as SEHNR and CDR2 as FQNEAQ (reference sequence). The CDR3 is 15 residues long. The CDR3 bases that were read are TGTGCCAGCAGCTTAGCAAGAGGGGCCCCTGGTACC. It encodes CASSLARGAPGT. The whole CDR3 region reads CASSLARGAPGTQYF.

This clone was observed many times. The read terminates 3 residues before the CDR3 end, so the remaining end is supplied by the germline J gene. V gene TRBV7-3 combines with J gene TRBJ2-2; D may match TRBD1 or TRBD2 (6 bases each). Germline V CDR1 and CDR2: SGHTA, FQGTGA. Trimming left V 2 bases short and J 4 bases short, with 14 bases between. The CDR3 runs to 16 residues. The CDR3 spells CASSLGGGHSTGELFF. CDR3 DNA, as far as it was read: TGTGCCAGCAGCTTAGGAGGGGGACATTCCACCGGGGAG. Looking up the rest from reference TRBV7-3 and TRBJ2-2 gives the full variable domain: GAGVSQTPSNKVTEKGKYVELRCDPISGHTALYWYRQSLGQGPEFLIYFQGTGAADDSGLPNDRFFAVRPEGSVSTLKIQRTERGDSAVYLCASSLGGGHSTGELFFGEGSRLTVL.

In the case of this clone: The CDR3 extends 3 residues past the end of the read, so its final part is completed from the germline J gene. This sequence joins TRBV19 and TRBJ2-1; 8 positions match TRBD2. V shed 1 base and J 4 bases; nucleotides not matched to a gene: 3. Germline V CDR1 and CDR2: LNHDA, SQIVND (reference sequence). The CDR3 covers 15 residues. Partial CDR3 DNA: TGTGCCAGTAGTATAGTAGCGGGGAGGTACAATGAG. Amino acids: CASSIVAGRYNE. The complete CDR3 reads CASSIVAGRYNEQFF.

This clone was picked up many times. The read falls 3 residues short of the CDR3 end, and the missing part is taken from the germline J gene. The chain carries TRBV28 and TRBJ1-4, with a tentative D call TRBD1 (6 bases). The length of the CDR3 is 14 residues. CDR1 MDHEN and CDR2 SYDVKM come from the germline V gene. Trimming took 5 bases from V and 7 from J, leaving 14 bases between them. The CDR3 spells CASSLPGQPEKLFF. CDR3 bases read: TGTGCCAGCAGTCTTCCGGGACAACCTGAAAAA.

By its share, this clone is medium-sized. The CDR3 extends 3 residues past the end of the read, so its final part is completed from the germline J gene. The chain uses TRBV15 and TRBJ2-1; 9 bases align to TRBD2. CDR3 size: 15 residues. V was pared by 1 base and J by 8 bases, with 6 bases of the junction left unmatched. From germline, CDR1 is LNHNV and CDR2 YYDKDF (reference sequence). Here the CDR3 reads CATSRVGLALHEQFF. Partial CDR3 DNA: TGTGCCACCAGCAGAGTCGGACTAGCGTTGCATGAG.

For this clone: The read is 3 residues too short to cover the CDR3 end, so that end is filled in from the germline J gene. The gene calls are TRBV7-9 and TRBJ2-7; 12 bases match TRBD2. Looked up from germline, CDR1 is SEHNR and CDR2 is FQNEAQ (reference sequence). V shed 5 bases, J shed 3 bases, and the junction held 5 bases outside the gene matches. The CDR3 covers 15 residues. CDR3 DNA, as far as it was read: TGTGCCAGCAGCCCACCGGGACTAGCGGGCTACGAG. Translating it yields CASSPPGLAGYE. The entire CDR3 reads CASSPPGLAGYEQYF. Drawing the rest from reference TRBV7-9 and TRBJ2-7, the complete variable domain is DTGVSQNPRHKITKRGQNVTFRCDPISEHNRLYWYRQTLGQGPEFLTYFQNEAQLEKSRLLSDRFSAERPKGSFSTLEIQRTEQGDSAMYLCASSPPGLAGYEQYFGPGTRLTVT.

This clone was counted ten times or more. Read coverage stops 3 residues before the CDR3 terminus; the germline J gene supplies the remainder. The chain joins TRBV18 to TRBJ2-3, with D uncertain. V lost 5 bases, J lost 5 bases, and 8 bases lay in between. Germline V gene lookup returns CDR1 KGHSH and CDR2 LQKENI. The CDR3 runs 12 residues. CDR3 sequence: CASSVRGDTQYF. Incomplete CDR3 DNA: TGTGCCAGCTCAGTTCGAGGAGATACG.

This clone was counted only a few times. The CDR3 end is not reached by the read, which stops 3 residues before it; the germline J gene fills it in. This chain joins TRBV11-2 and TRBJ1-2; tentatively, D is TRBD1 (6 bases). CDR1 and CDR2 (germline): SGHAT, FQNNGV. V was pared by 5 bases and J by 5 bases, with 12 bases between. The CDR3 loop spans 13 amino acids. The CDR3 is CASSQDTGYGYTF. The CDR3 bases that were read are TGTGCCAGCAGCCAAGATACAGGGTATGGC.

About this clone itself: The CDR3 end is not reached by the read, which stops 3 residues before it; the germline J gene fills it in. The J gene is TRBJ2-1, the V gene TRBV18; D is possibly TRBD2 (5 bases). Germline V gene data show CDR1 as KGHSH and CDR2 as LQKENI. V dropped 3 bases and J dropped 0 bases, with 12 bases sitting between them. This CDR3 contains 16 residues. The CDR3 spells CASSPPGVGSYNEQFF. CDR3 bases read: TGTGCCAGCTCACCTCCCGGGGTTGGCTCCTACAATGAG.

This clone was seen repeatedly, ten times or more. Read data end 3 residues before the CDR3 end; the end is taken from the germline J gene. The chain recombines TRBV2 with TRBJ2-7, with 8 bases fitting TRBD2. CDR3 length: 15 amino acids. The V gene's germline CDR1 is SNHLY and CDR2 FYNNEI. V shed 8 bases, J shed 0 bases, and the junction held 9 bases outside the gene matches. The CDR3 DNA, read in part, is TGTGCCAGCTCTCGTAGCGGGACCTCCTCCTACGAG. Translation: CASSRSGTSSYE. Given in full, the CDR3 is CASSRSGTSSYEQYF.

This clone came up many times. The CDR3 is cut off 3 residues early in the read; its end comes from the germline J gene. The rearrangement links TRBV19 to TRBJ2-7; 13 bases are a match to TRBD2. The CDR3 runs to 14 residues. Germline V gene lookup returns CDR1 LNHDA and CDR2 SQIVND (reference sequence). The V segment lost 9 bases and the J segment 4 bases; nucleotides outside the gene matches: 6. The CDR3 region is CASARTSGSYEQYF. The part of the CDR3 DNA that was read is TGTGCCAGCGCCAGGACTAGCGGGAGTTACGAG. The whole variable domain, filled in from reference TRBV19 and TRBJ2-7, reads DGGITQSPKYLFRKEGQNVTLSCEQNLNHDAMYWYRQDPGQGLRLIYYSQIVNDFQKGDIAEGYSVSREKKESFPLTVTSAQKNPTAFYLCASARTSGSYEQYFGPGTRLTVT.